Shown below are 5 T cell receptor beta chains from a single sample sequenced in a study of cytomegalovirus exposure and HLA in healthy donors. Generated by immunoSEQ multiplex PCR, the TCRdb table keeps only in-frame clones and is missing some. In the table there are roughly 240,000 clones, around nine tenths of which are singletons. The material sequenced was PBMCs. The receptors come from a man between 18 and 29 years old in good health and CMV-seronegative.

The chain couples TRBV11-2 to TRBJ1-4; 7 nucleotides line up with TRBD1. With 3 bases clipped from V and 10 bases from J, the junction kept 11 bases outside the gene matches. The CDR3 is made up of 15 amino acids. From germline, CDR1 is SGHAT and CDR2 FQNNGV. CDR3 nucleotides: TGTGCCAGCAGCTTCTCCCTAGGACAGGAAAGAAAACTGTTTTTT. As protein: CASSFSLGQERKLFF. The whole variable domain, remainder taken from reference TRBV11-2 and TRBJ1-4, is EAGVAQSPRYKIIEKRQSVAFWCNPISGHATLYWYQQILGQGPKLLIQFQNNGVVDDSQLPKDRFSAERLKGVDSTLKIQPAKLEDSAVYLCASSFSLGQERKLFFGSGTQLSVL.

V and J are TRBV6-1 and TRBJ1-3; weak D call: TRBD1 (5 bases). Germline loops: CDR1 MNHNS, CDR2 SASEGT. Trimming pared 4 bases from V and 5 bases from J, leaving 9 bases between. The CDR3 length is 13 residues. The CDR3 reads CASSVRERNTIYF. The CDR3 DNA is TGTGCCAGCAGTGTCAGGGAAAGAAACACCATATATTTT.

This clone was detected a few times. This chain connects TRBV18 to TRBJ1-2, with 10 positions matching TRBD1. There are 14 residues in the CDR3. The germline CDR1 and CDR2 sequences are KGHSH and LQKENI. Germline trimming cut 6 bases from V and 5 bases from J; bases unmatched to any gene: 6. The CDR3 nucleotides are TGTGCCAGCTCCCAGGACAGGGGGAGGTATGGCTACACCTTC. Protein: CASSQDRGRYGYTF.

With regard to this clone: This sample also contains other DNA sequences that code for the same CDR3. CDR3 nucleotides: TGCGCCAGCAGCCACGGGACAGGTGGTGTTTTATCCTACGAGCAGTACTTC. Its translation is CASSHGTGGVLSYEQYF. The chain carries TRBV4-3 and TRBJ2-7; 8 nucleotides line up with TRBD1. The ends lost 3 bases at V and 1 base at J; junction bases unmatched: 11. CDR1 LGHNA and CDR2 YSLEER come from the germline V gene. The CDR3 loop spans 17 amino acids.

In nucleotides, the CDR3 is TGTGCCAGCCTGCTCCAGGGTTCCTACGAGCAGTACTTC. Amino acids: CASLLQGSYEQYF. The chain couples TRBV28 to TRBJ2-7; tentatively, D is TRBD1 (5 bases). The CDR3 runs 13 residues. Germline V CDR1 and CDR2: MDHEN, SYDVKM. The V and J ends lost 8 bases and 1 base respectively, with 12 bases between them.